The rows below give T cell receptor beta chains drawn from one sample of a study of cytomegalovirus exposure and HLA in healthy donors. TCRdb's copy holds only in-frame clones and misses some; the assay was immunoSEQ multiplex PCR. The sample lists about 78,000 clones; approximately 80% were seen once. The sequenced sample consisted of PBMCs. These receptor sequences come from a woman aged 45-65 years in good health and CMV-seropositive. CDR3s include the opening cysteine and the closing phenylalanine or tryptophan. The order of the fields is clone size, V gene, J gene, D gene, CDR3 DNA, CDR3 protein. The D gene is left open where the match is weak. Clone sizes are given selectively: once, few, many, or a class where the clone is expanded.

NA	TRBV19	TRBJ2-7	NA	TGTGCCAGTAGTACCGGTCATAAATACGAGCAGTACTTC	CASSTGHKYEQYF
NA	TRBV13	TRBJ2-1	NA	TGTGCCAGCAGCCCCAAGTTAGCGGCCACTTACAATGAGCAGTTCTTC	CASSPKLAATYNEQFF
NA	TRBV15	TRBJ1-3	TRBD1	TGTGCCACCAGCAGAGAGGTTACAGGGGGCTCTGGAAACACCATATATTTT	CATSREVTGGSGNTIYF
NA	TRBV19	TRBJ1-2	NA	TGTGCCAGTAGTAGGGGGGAACCCGCGGGACATGGCTACACCTTC	CASSRGEPAGHGYTF
NA	TRBV2	TRBJ2-7	NA	TGTGCCAGCAGGGAGGTACAGGGACCCTACGAGCAGTACTTC	CASREVQGPYEQYF
NA	TRBV30	TRBJ1-4	NA	TGTGCCTGGAGTGTACAGCGGGGGGCGAATGAAAAACTGTTTTTT	CAWSVQRGANEKLFF
NA	TRBV5-1	TRBJ1-2	NA	TGCGCCAGCAGCTCGTTGCCCGAGGGCTATGGCTACACCTTC	CASSSLPEGYGYTF
few	TRBV7-2	TRBJ2-5	NA	TGTGCCAGCAGCCAGACTACCTACCCCCCAAGAATGGGGGAGACCCAGTACTTC	CASSQTTYPPRMGETQYF
NA	TRBV7-2	TRBJ1-3	NA	TGTGCCAGCAGCTCGGACAGCATACCTGGAAACACCATATATTTT	CASSSDSIPGNTIYF
NA	TRBV7-9	TRBJ2-3	TRBD2	TGTGCCAGCAGCGCGTCGGGAGGGGGGGATACGCAGTATTTT	CASSASGGGDTQYF
once	TRBV30	TRBJ1-6	NA	TGTGCCTGGAGTGTACAAAGATCAGGAGGCCTGCTAGCGTCACCCCTCCACTTT	CAWSVQRSGGLLASPLHF
few	TRBV4-1	TRBJ1-4	NA	TGCGCCAGCAGCCAAGATCAGGGAAGGGGCACGGATGAAAAACTGTTTTTT	CASSQDQGRGTDEKLFF
NA	TRBV6-1	TRBJ1-2	NA	TGTGCCAGCAGTGAAGCCCCGGGGTCGGGCTATGGCTACACCTTC	CASSEAPGSGYGYTF
NA	TRBV30	TRBJ1-2	NA	TGTGCCTGGAGTGGACAGGCTTATGGCTACACCTTC	CAWSGQAYGYTF
few	TRBV6-6	TRBJ1-2	NA	TGTGCCAGCAGTTATAGCAGGGCGGGGGCTAACTATGGCTACACCTTC	CASSYSRAGANYGYTF
few	TRBV5-4	TRBJ1-2	NA	TGTGCCAGCAGCTTAAGGGGGAATGGCTACACCTTC	CASSLRGNGYTF
NA	TRBV11-2	TRBJ1-5	TRBD1	TGTGCCAGCAGCCGGGACAGGGATAGCAATCAGCCCCAGCATTTT	CASSRDRDSNQPQHF
NA	TRBV6-5	TRBJ2-1	TRBD2	TGTGCCAGCAGTTACTTGAGCGGGAGGTCCTACAATGAGCAGTTCTTC	CASSYLSGRSYNEQFF
NA	TRBV30	TRBJ1-3	TRBD1	TGTGCCTGGAGTTTTAGACAGGGGACCTCTGGAAACACCATATATTTT	CAWSFRQGTSGNTIYF
once	TRBV5-6	TRBJ1-2	NA	TGTGCCAGCAGCCCCCCCTCGGGGGTCCGCTACACCTTC	CASSPPSGVRYTF
NA	TRBV19	TRBJ1-2	NA	TGTGCCAGTAGTCCCCGACACCAGTCTAACTATGGCTACACCTTC	CASSPRHQSNYGYTF
NA	TRBV7-7	TRBJ2-7	TRBD1	TGTGCTAGCAGCCGGGCGACAGGGGGAGCATACGAGCAGTACTTC	CASSRATGGAYEQYF
NA	TRBV6-1	TRBJ1-1	NA	TGTGCCAGCAGATCGACAGGGAACACTGAAGCTTTCTTT	CASRSTGNTEAFF
NA	TRBV7-3	TRBJ2-3	TRBD2	TGTGCCAGCAGCTCAGGACTAGCGTTGACAGATACGCAGTATTTT	CASSSGLALTDTQYF
NA	TRBV30	TRBJ1-6	TRBD1	TGTGCCTGGAGTCCCGGGACAGGGATTTCACCCCTCCACTTT	CAWSPGTGISPLHF
NA	TRBV5-1	TRBJ2-1	TRBD2	TGCGCCAGCAGCATCGGGACTAGCGGGAGGTCCTACAATGAGCAGTTCTTC	CASSIGTSGRSYNEQFF
NA	TRBV5-1	TRBJ1-6	TRBD1	TGCGCCAGCAGCAATCGACAGGGCTCCAATTCACCCCTCCACTTT	CASSNRQGSNSPLHF
NA	TRBV19	TRBJ1-1	TRBD1	TGTGCCAGTAGTCCGTGGACAGGGAACACTGAAGCTTTCTTT	CASSPWTGNTEAFF
few	TRBV6-6	TRBJ1-3	NA	TGTGCCAGCAGTTCCCCGACAGGAAACACCATATATTTT	CASSSPTGNTIYF
NA	TRBV9	TRBJ2-1	TRBD2	TGTGCCAGCAGCCTGGCTGGGCTAGCGGGAATTGAGCAGTTCTTC	CASSLAGLAGIEQFF
few	TRBV7-8	TRBJ1-2	TRBD1	TGTGCCAGCACTCCCGGGACAGGGATGGGTTATGGCTACACCTTC	CASTPGTGMGYGYTF
NA	TRBV6-1	TRBJ1-1	TRBD1	TGTGCCAGCAGTGAAGCACCAGGGGGCGCCTACACTGAAGCTTTCTTT	CASSEAPGGAYTEAFF
NA	TRBV30	TRBJ1-1	NA	TGTGCCTGGCAGCGGGGAGGCCTTGAAGCTTTCTTT	CAWQRGGLEAFF
NA	TRBV19	TRBJ2-5	TRBD2	TGTGCCAGTAGTATGAGGACTAGGAGGGAGACCCAGTACTTC	CASSMRTRRETQYF
NA	TRBV5-1	TRBJ1-1	NA	TGCGCCAGCAGCTTGGGGAGCGGTCCCACTGAAGCTTTCTTT	CASSLGSGPTEAFF
NA	TRBV6-1	TRBJ1-2	NA	TGTGCCAGCCACCGGGGAGGGGGGATAAGAGGTGGCTACACCTTC	CASHRGGGIRGGYTF
NA	TRBV7-8	TRBJ1-2	TRBD1	TGTGCCAGCAGCCCCGGGACAGGGAAGAATGGCTACACCTTC	CASSPGTGKNGYTF
NA	TRBV7-9	TRBJ2-3	TRBD1	TGTTCCAGCAGCTTAGCTCGGGACAGGGGGTTGACAGATACGCAGTATTTT	CSSSLARDRGLTDTQYF
NA	TRBV2	TRBJ2-2	NA	TGTGCCAGCTCTACGGACACCGGGGAGCTGTTTTTT	CASSTDTGELFF
NA	TRBV6-1	TRBJ2-2	TRBD1	TGTGCCAGCAGTGACGGGACAGGGGCGGTCGGGGAGCTGTTTTTT	CASSDGTGAVGELFF
NA	TRBV9	TRBJ2-2	NA	TGTGCCAGCAGCAAAAGGACGGTACGGGGGGGGGAGCTGTTTTTT	CASSKRTVRGGELFF
NA	TRBV6-5	TRBJ1-1	TRBD1	TGTGCCAGCAAAGGACAGGGACCCACTAAAGCTTTCTTT	CASKGQGPTKAFF
NA	TRBV5-1	TRBJ2-1	NA	TGCGCCAGCAGCTCCCGGGACTTTCCTTACAATGAGCAGTTCTTC	CASSSRDFPYNEQFF
NA	TRBV21-1	TRBJ1-2	NA	TGTGCCAGCAGCAAAGTTGATGAGGGGGCGGGAGGCTACACCTTC	CASSKVDEGAGGYTF
once	TRBV28	TRBJ1-1	TRBD1	TGTGCCAGCAGATCGGGACAGCTGAACACTGAAGCTTTCTTT	CASRSGQLNTEAFF